Listed here are 6 T cell receptor beta chains from one sample, sequenced in a study of early T cells in non-severe SARS-CoV-2 infection (dated by TCRdb to 2020 to 2023). Library construction relied on 5' RACE. TCRdb lists the instrument as NextSeq 500. TCRdb redid the processing of the public reads, applying fastp at Q25 and MiXCR, and retained in-frame beta chains. Merged by CDR3 protein, the rows form single entries marked with the most common genes and DNA. The sample records over 35,000 distinct CDR3 sequences, approximately 6.3% of which are singletons. Around 7.7% of the sample rests with the top ten. The sample consisted of whole blood, taken at baseline. The receptors were gathered from an adult who was a healthcare worker with PCR-confirmed SARS-CoV-2 infection or an uninfected control (not recorded which).

This clonotype was detected ten times or more. The CDR3: CASSGTSGVSNEQFF. CDR3 nucleotide sequence: TGTGCCAGCAGCGGGACTAGCGGGGTAAGCAATGAGCAGTTCTTC. The V gene is TRBV11-2, the J gene TRBJ2-1; the match to TRBD2 covers 13 bases. With V trimmed by 5 bases and J by 6 bases, 4 bases remained unmatched. This CDR3 contains 15 residues. Germline V CDR1 and CDR2: SGHAT, FQNNGV.

This clonotype came up many times. This chain links TRBV28 with TRBJ2-7, with TRBD1 matching over 7 bases. This CDR3 is built from 15 residues. V gave up 3 bases and J gave up 5 bases; unmatched junction bases: 10. Germline V gene sequence: CDR1 MDHEN, CDR2 SYDVKM. The CDR3 here is CASSFQGGPRDEQYF. Written as DNA, the CDR3 is TGTGCCAGCAGTTTCCAAGGGGGCCCCAGGGACGAGCAGTACTTC.

The chain couples TRBV29-1 to TRBJ1-1; unclear D gene. Trimming shortened V by 6 bases and J by 0 bases, and 11 bases separated the two germline ends. The CDR3 has 13 amino acids. Germline loops: CDR1 SQVTM, CDR2 ANQGSEA. The CDR3 region has the DNA TGCAGCGTGACGGCATTTATGAACACTGAAGCTTTCTTT. Its protein is CSVTAFMNTEAFF.

This clonotype came up a few times. The J gene is TRBJ2-7, the V gene TRBV6-6; a weak D match, TRBD2 (7 bases). CDR1 and CDR2 from the germline V gene are MNHNY and SVGAGI (reference sequence). V was clipped by 0 bases and J by 0 bases, with 15 bases between them. The CDR3 runs 17 residues. The CDR3 DNA follows: TGTGCCAGCAGTTACTCGAACCGGGGGGCCTTCTCCTACGAGCAGTACTTC. Amino acid sequence: CASSYSNRGAFSYEQYF.

The sample holds a few counts of this clonotype. This rearrangement joins TRBV12-3 or TRBV12-4 to TRBJ1-5; 10 bases align to TRBD1. The CDR3 runs 14 residues. The J segment lost 6 bases and the V segment lost 5 bases, leaving 4 bases of the junction unmatched. The CDR3 DNA follows: TGTGCCAGCAGTCTGACAGGGGGCCGTCAGCCCCAGCATTTT. This codes for CASSLTGGRQPQHF.

A remark on this clonotype: This may come from a read error, since a much larger clone is one base off. V usage is TRBV20-1 and J usage is TRBJ2-1; D may be TRBD2 (5 bases). CDR3 length: 19 residues. Per germline, CDR1 DFQATT and CDR2 SNEGSKA (reference sequence). The V gene lost 0 bases and the J gene lost 0 bases, with 21 bases spanning the gap. The DNA for the CDR3 is TGCAGTGCTAGAGATTACGGCGAAAGGGAGACCCGCTCCTACAATGAGCAGTTCTTC. Amino acid sequence: CSARDYGERETRSYNEQFF.